These 7 T cell receptor beta chains came from one sample sequenced in a study of CD8 T cells in ankylosing spondylitis. Via MiXCR, TCRdb re-called the 5' RACE reads, giving one row per CDR3 protein. In the table there are roughly 200,000 distinct CDR3 sequences, roughly 25% of which are singletons. The material sequenced was blood, either unsorted or a sorted T cell fraction (not recorded which). Receptors were obtained from a male donor with ankylosing spondylitis or in good health (not recorded which).

This clonotype was counted ten times or more. The J gene is TRBJ2-1, the V gene TRBV5-1; TRBD1 aligns across 8 bases. V lost 3 bases to trimming and J lost 0 bases; unmatched junction nucleotides: 5. The CDR3 is 16 amino acids. CDR1 and CDR2 (germline): SGHRS, YFSETQ. CDR3 sequence reads: CASSSGQASSYNEQFF. The DNA of the CDR3 is TGCGCCAGCAGCTCGGGACAGGCAAGCTCCTACAATGAGCAGTTCTTC.

This clonotype came up a few times. The chain has TRBV15 and TRBJ1-4; no firm D call. The CDR3 is 14 amino acids. Trimming cost V 4 bases and J 7 bases, with 13 bases left between them. The germline gives CDR1 LNHNV, CDR2 YYDKDF (reference sequence). CDR3 amino acids: CATSTRQTGEKLFF. The CDR3 DNA reads TGTGCCACCAGCACTCGACAAACGGGTGAAAAACTGTTTTTT.

This clonotype came up once. A much larger clone is a single base away; this may be a read error. This chain uses TRBV11-2 with TRBJ2-7, with 7 positions matching TRBD2. Germline CDR1 is SGHAT and CDR2 is FQNNGV. This CDR3 comprises 13 residues. CDR3 amino acids: CPSSPGLVYEQYF. In nucleotides, the CDR3 is TGTCCCAGCAGCCCAGGACTAGTGTACGAGCAGTACTTC.

The chain links TRBV20-1 to TRBJ1-5, with a weak D call TRBD1 (6 bases). Germline lookup yields CDR1 DFQATT and CDR2 SNEGSKA (reference sequence). V lost 0 bases to trimming and J lost 6 bases, with 15 bases between them. The CDR3 extends over 15 amino acids. The CDR3 here is CSARDSRGPGQPQHF. In DNA, the CDR3 is TGCAGTGCTAGAGATAGCAGGGGACCGGGTCAGCCCCAGCATTTT.

As regards this clonotype: The junction departs from germline at one end; a sequencing error may be responsible. The rearrangement uses TRBV20-1 and TRBJ2-5; D perhaps matches TRBD1 (7 bases). Germline CDR1 and CDR2: DFQATT and SNEGSKA (reference sequence). This CDR3 comprises 18 residues. The CDR3 DNA follows: TGCTGTGCCCCGACGCGGGACCGCATAGAGGGGGCTCGGGAGACCCAGTACTTC. Translating it yields CCAPTRDRIEGARETQYF.

This clonotype has ten or more counts. J is TRBJ2-3 and V is TRBV27; TRBD1 matches at 10 bases. CDR1 and CDR2 from the germline V gene are MNHEY and SMNVEV (reference sequence). The length of the CDR3 is 19 residues. After removal of 3 bases from V and 2 bases from J, the junction contained 14 bases not matched to a gene. The CDR3 sequence: CASSFLGQGRPTHTDTQYF. Written as DNA, the CDR3 is TGTGCCAGCAGTTTCTTGGGACAGGGGAGACCTACTCACACAGATACGCAGTATTTT.

At least ten counts were recorded for this clonotype. The CDR3 spells CASSGSPGFRADTQYF. The CDR3 nucleotides read TGTGCCAGCAGTGGGTCCCCTGGGTTTAGGGCAGATACGCAGTATTTT. The J gene is TRBJ2-3, the V gene TRBV28; the D is unclear. Germline CDR1 and CDR2: MDHEN and SYDVKM. The germline V and J ends were trimmed by 5 bases and 4 bases, with 19 bases remaining between them. The CDR3 runs to 16 residues.